This T cell receptor (beta chain) was documented in a study of blood T cell repertoires in COVID-19. Study at large: Acute and convalescent COVID-19 samples came from the United States, Italy and Spain.

In germline, CDR1 is KGHSH, CDR2 LQKENI. The CDR3 extends over 13 amino acids. Trimming took off 3 bases at V and 11 bases at J, with 13 bases between the two ends. Original data processing: Reference gene primer amplification gave nucleated cell count estimates. The assay was immunoSEQ multiplex PCR, and TCRdb's table has in-frame clones only and misses some. V, J and clone size were drawn from that table, and D and trimming were deduced from the DNA. The sample holds 150,000 or so clones; 75% to 85% are singletons and the top ten take 13%. The source material was peripheral blood. This clonotype was sampled from a man aged 55 to 69 with active or convalescent COVID-19. This rearrangement joins TRBV18 to TRBJ1-4; tentative D call: TRBD1 (6 bases). DNA of the CDR3: TGTGCCAGCTCACCCAGCGGGGGCAGTAAACTGTTTTTT. It translates to CASSPSGGSKLFF.